The 10 T cell receptor beta chains below were found in one sample sequenced in a study of T cell responses to AZD1222 COVID-19 vaccine. Assay used: immunoSEQ multiplex PCR; TCRdb lists only in-frame clones, some missing. The sample holds under 150,000 clones, about 91% seen once. This specimen consisted of peripheral blood, obtained on day 0 of AZD1222 vaccination. The receptors were gathered from an adult in good health.

The chain links TRBV5-8 to TRBJ2-7; D is perhaps TRBD1 (6 bases). This CDR3 comprises 15 residues. V was cut by 0 bases and J by 5 bases, with 15 bases left in between. Per the germline V gene, CDR1 is SGHTS and CDR2 is YDEGEE. CDR3 DNA sequence: TGTGCCAGCAGCTTGGCAGCGACAGGCCGACACGAGCAGTACTTC. Encoded protein: CASSLAATGRHEQYF.

This chain links TRBV2 with TRBJ1-2; TRBD1 is a possible D gene (6 bases). V lost 3 bases, J lost 2 bases, and 13 bases lay in between. CDR3 length equals 15 residues. The germline V gene has CDR1 SNHLY and CDR2 FYNNEI. The CDR3: CASSESPGTNYGYTF. For the CDR3, the DNA is TGTGCCAGCAGTGAGTCTCCCGGGACAAACTATGGCTACACCTTC.

The chain employs TRBV28 and TRBJ2-7, with D possibly called TRBD1 or TRBD2 (6 bases each). Looked up from germline, CDR1 is MDHEN and CDR2 is SYDVKM. V was pared by 3 bases and J by 5 bases, with 11 bases between. The CDR3 contains 13 residues. CDR3 sequence reads: CASSFTGRHEQYF. The CDR3 DNA follows: TGTGCCAGCAGTTTCACAGGGAGGCACGAGCAGTACTTC.

The rearrangement links TRBV18 to TRBJ1-2; TRBD1 might be the D (5 bases). This CDR3 is built from 12 residues. V lost 5 bases to trimming and J lost 6 bases, with 10 bases between them. Germline CDR1 is KGHSH and CDR2 is LQKENI. This chain's CDR3 is CASSTKQDGYTF. The CDR3 DNA reads TGTGCCAGCTCAACTAAACAGGATGGCTACACCTTC.

This rearrangement joins TRBV12-3 or TRBV12-4 to TRBJ1-6, with D possibly matching TRBD1 (5 bases). Trimming shortened V by 3 bases and J by 16 bases, and 13 bases separated the two germline ends. There are 12 residues in the CDR3. The CDR3 DNA reads as TGTGCCAGCAGTTTTTCCAGGGAGCGACTCCACTTT. Its translation is CASSFSRERLHF.

This clone was observed a single time. The rearrangement joins TRBV5-1 to TRBJ2-1; 11 bases align to TRBD2. Trimming at V came to 4 bases and at J to 8 bases, leaving 17 bases not matched to a gene. The CDR3 covers 18 residues. The germline gives CDR1 SGHRS, CDR2 YFSETQ. CDR3 loop: CASSAGFPGLADWDEQFF. The CDR3 nucleotides read TGCGCCAGCAGCGCCGGATTTCCGGGACTAGCGGATTGGGATGAGCAGTTCTTC.

This chain joins TRBV28 and TRBJ1-2; weak D call: TRBD1 (6 bases). V was clipped by 3 bases and J by 4 bases, with 18 bases between them. The CDR3 spans 16 residues. Germline assignment: CDR1 MDHEN and CDR2 SYDVKM. The CDR3 DNA reads TGTGCCAGCAGTTTTCGGGACACCCCGGGGAGCTATGGCTACACCTTC. It encodes CASSFRDTPGSYGYTF.

V gene TRBV19 combines with J gene TRBJ2-2, with D possibly being TRBD1 (5 bases). Germline-derived CDR1 and CDR2 are LNHDA and SQIVND (reference sequence). V was clipped by 3 bases and J by 4 bases, with 12 bases between them. This CDR3 spans 15 amino acids. CDR3: CASSIPTGPTGELFF. The CDR3 bases are TGTGCCAGTAGTATCCCCACAGGTCCCACCGGGGAGCTGTTTTTT. Complete variable domain (other parts from reference TRBV19 and TRBJ2-2): DGGITQSPKYLFRKEGQNVTLSCEQNLNHDAMYWYRQDPGQGLRLIYYSQIVNDFQKGDIAEGYSVSREKKESFPLTVTSAQKNPTAFYLCASSIPTGPTGELFFGEGSRLTVL.

The chain's CDR3 is CSVARQGGDTQYF. DNA of the CDR3: TGCAGCGTTGCGCGACAGGGGGGGGATACGCAGTATTTT. V usage is TRBV29-1 and J usage is TRBJ2-3, with 9 bases lining up with TRBD1. CDR1 SQVTM and CDR2 ANQGSEA come from the germline V gene. This CDR3 contains 13 residues. V shed 4 bases, J shed 6 bases, and the junction held 5 bases outside the gene matches.

This clone was counted only a few times. The chain joins TRBV28 to TRBJ2-1; 8 bases line up with TRBD2. The CDR3 contains 15 residues. J lost 9 bases, V lost 7 bases, and 14 bases had no gene match. The V gene's germline CDR1 is MDHEN and CDR2 SYDVKM. CDR3 nucleotides: TGTGCCAGCAAATTAGGTAGCGGGGAAGGAGGTGAGCAGTTCTTC. Translation: CASKLGSGEGGEQFF.